Given below is one T cell receptor (beta chain) in context. Its antigen is undetermined. This sample was included in a study of human CD8 memory T cell subsets. Per the germline V gene, CDR1 is SQVTM and CDR2 is ANQGSEA. The length of the CDR3 is 11 residues. Investigators built TCR beta libraries using UMI-labeled 5' RACE. TCRdb re-called the 5' RACE reads, yielding one record per CDR3 amino acid sequence without DNA. The sample data list about 9,300 distinct CDR3 sequences. The source of the RNA was duplicate vials containing around 150,000 sorted CD8+ T cells for each subset. Study results and caveats: When diversity was estimated with Chao1, stem-like memory T cells appeared more diverse than precursor exhausted T cells. Effector memory cells lacked the similarly high diversity that stem-like memory and precursor exhausted T cells had. Apart from T cell receptor beta chains, no chains were sequenced in the study.

This TCR was recovered from a human donor in good health. Sequenced material: CD8+ T cells from PBMCs. The chain links TRBV29-1 to TRBJ2-1; TCRdb gives TRBD2 as the D gene, but with no DNA this cannot be confirmed. CDR3 in amino acids: CSADLYNEQFF.